What follows are 30 T cell receptor beta chains derived from one specimen sequenced in a study of T-cell memory formation after mild COVID-19. TCRdb used MiXCR to reprocess the 5' RACE reads, holding one entry per CDR3 protein. This sample has 350,000 to 400,000 distinct CDR3 sequences; approximately 15% occur once, and the top ten carry roughly 22%. Sequences were obtained from PBMCs or a T cell subset sorted from them (not recorded which). These receptors came from a man between 18 and 29 years old who had mild COVID-19 (a few samples of this study predate the infection). Cell type and time point are not known.

This clonotype showed up just a few times. This chain connects TRBV6-6 to TRBJ2-2; D is possibly TRBD2 (7 bases). Germline values: CDR1 MNHNY, CDR2 SVGAGI (reference sequence). The CDR3 runs to 17 residues. The V end was cut by 1 base, the J end by 0 bases, with 12 bases between. CDR3 in amino acids: CASSYWGGTTNTGELFF. The CDR3 DNA reads TGTGCCAGCAGTTACTGGGGGGGGACAACGAACACCGGGGAGCTGTTTTTT.

The rearrangement links TRBV11-2 to TRBJ2-7; D may correspond to TRBD1 or TRBD2 (5 bases each). The CDR3 totals 14 residues. Germline CDR1 reads SGHAT; CDR2 reads FQNNGV. Trimming left V 5 bases short and J 2 bases short, with 13 bases between. CDR3 amino acids: CASSARDGPYEQYF. The CDR3 region has the DNA TGTGCCAGCAGCGCCCGGGACGGGCCCTACGAGCAGTACTTC.

The chain has TRBV12-3 or TRBV12-4 and TRBJ2-2, with D tentatively TRBD1 (5 bases). This CDR3 has 15 amino acids. V lost 1 base and J lost 5, with 11 bases in between. The chain's CDR3 is CASSLVQGWTGELFF. For the CDR3, the DNA is TGTGCCAGCAGTTTAGTGCAGGGATGGACCGGGGAGCTGTTTTTT.

This clonotype has a handful of counts. V gene TRBV25-1 combines with J gene TRBJ2-7; D not resolved. The length of the CDR3 is 16 residues. V was trimmed by 7 bases and J by 0 bases, leaving 19 bases between them. Germline-derived CDR1 and CDR2 are MGHDK and SYGVNS. The CDR3: CASTRARVIVSYEQYF. CDR3 nucleotide sequence: TGTGCCAGCACAAGGGCCCGGGTAATTGTCTCCTACGAGCAGTACTTC.

The chain links TRBV6-5 to TRBJ2-5, with 7 bases that match TRBD2. Looked up from germline, CDR1 is MNHEY and CDR2 is SVGAGI. There are 12 residues in the CDR3. The J segment lost 1 base and the V segment lost 10 bases, leaving 3 bases of the junction unmatched. CDR3 residues: CATKRGQETQYF. DNA of the CDR3: TGTGCCACCAAGCGGGGCCAAGAGACCCAGTACTTC.

The rearrangement uses TRBV9 and TRBJ2-3; weak D call: TRBD1 (5 bases). Per the germline V gene, CDR1 is SGDLS and CDR2 is YYNGEE. V gave up 0 bases and J gave up 6 bases, with 11 bases separating them. The length of the CDR3 is 14 residues. CDR3 coding DNA: TGTGCCAGCAGCGTAGGTGGGGCACAGGATACGCAGTATTTT. As protein: CASSVGGAQDTQYF.

This clonotype occurred a few times. V is TRBV7-6 and J is TRBJ2-5; D unresolved. CDR1 and CDR2 (germline): SGHVS, FNYEAQ. Deletions cut 5 bases from V and 2 bases from J, with 15 bases between. This CDR3 contains 15 residues. In DNA, the CDR3 is TGTGCCAGCAGCGTAGGTTATGGATTTCAAGAGACCCAGTACTTC. The encoded protein is CASSVGYGFQETQYF.

This chain uses TRBV3-1 with TRBJ2-1, with TRBD2 as a possible D gene (5 bases). CDR3 length: 17 residues. Trimming shortened V by 4 bases and J by 3 bases, and 19 bases separated the two germline ends. Looked up from germline, CDR1 is LGHDT and CDR2 is YNNKEL (reference sequence). CDR3 residues: CASSPGLTGILYNEQFF. The CDR3 nucleotides read TGTGCCAGCAGCCCGGGTCTGACGGGGATCCTCTACAATGAGCAGTTCTTC.

This sequence joins TRBV5-1 and TRBJ1-1; D not certain. The V and J ends lost 4 bases and 2 bases respectively, with 15 bases between them. Germline assignment: CDR1 SGHRS and CDR2 YFSETQ. The CDR3 is 15 amino acids. This CDR3 is CASSRLGTGNTEAFF. CDR3 nucleotides: TGCGCCAGCAGCCGCTTAGGTACGGGAAACACTGAAGCTTTCTTT.

The V call is TRBV7-9, the J call TRBJ1-2, with 10 bases that match TRBD1. V shed 4 bases and J 5 bases; nucleotides not matched to a gene: 4. Germline V gives CDR1 SEHNR, CDR2 FQNEAQ (reference sequence). This CDR3 has 14 amino acids. CDR3 protein: CASSSRDRGYGYTF. CDR3 coding DNA: TGTGCCAGCAGCTCCCGGGACAGGGGTTATGGCTACACCTTC.

This clonotype came up a few times. The chain is built from TRBV5-5 and TRBJ2-2; 8 bases agree with TRBD1. J was trimmed by 1 base and V by 0 bases; bases with no gene match: 5. Germline CDR1 reads SGHKS; CDR2 reads YYEKEE (reference sequence). The CDR3 loop spans 17 amino acids. DNA of the CDR3: TGTGCCAGCAGCTTGGGTTCTGGGACAGGGAACACCGGGGAGCTGTTTTTT. This encodes CASSLGSGTGNTGELFF.

The chain is built from TRBV6-1 and TRBJ2-7; possible D gene TRBD1, 6 bases. This CDR3 spans 15 amino acids. Between the trimmed V and J ends, which lost 5 bases and 0 bases, there was a span of 14 bases. CDR1 MNHNS and CDR2 SASEGT come from the germline V gene. This CDR3 is CASSSTGSSSYEQYV. The CDR3 DNA is TGTGCCAGCAGTTCGACAGGCTCGAGCTCCTACGAGCAGTACGTC.

This clonotype was detected a few times. CDR3: CASRVMPSGNTIYF. In DNA form, the CDR3 reads TGTGCCAGCAGGGTGATGCCTTCTGGAAACACCATATATTTT. The chain links TRBV2 to TRBJ1-3; D remains ambiguous. Trimming left V 6 bases short and J 1 base short, with 10 bases between. Germline CDR1 and CDR2: SNHLY and FYNNEI. The CDR3 is 14 residues long.

The chain recombines TRBV28 with TRBJ2-3; D is possibly TRBD2 (5 bases). Germline loops: CDR1 MDHEN, CDR2 SYDVKM. V gave up 4 bases and J gave up 2 bases, with 13 bases separating them. The CDR3 loop spans 15 amino acids. Here the CDR3 DNA reads TGTGCCAGCAGTTCGGGGTTCCAATTCACAGATACGCAGTATTTT. It yields the protein CASSSGFQFTDTQYF.

This clonotype was found a few times. The rearrangement joins TRBV7-9 to TRBJ2-1, with D perhaps given as TRBD1 or TRBD2 (6 bases each). This CDR3 contains 15 residues. The V end lost 5 bases, the J end lost 5 bases, and 16 bases lay between the germline ends. From germline, CDR1 is SEHNR and CDR2 FQNEAQ (reference sequence). The CDR3 DNA reads TGTGCCAGCAGCCCGGTCTCGGGGGCAAACAATGAGCAGTTCTTC. Protein product: CASSPVSGANNEQFF.

This clonotype was counted a few times. This sequence joins TRBV18 and TRBJ2-3, with D perhaps matching TRBD2 (5 bases). The CDR3 is 15 residues long. The V and J ends lost 6 bases and 4 bases respectively, with 17 bases between them. The germline gives CDR1 KGHSH, CDR2 LQKENI. CDR3 nucleotide sequence: TGTGCCAGCTCTCCCCTGAGCGGTACCGCAGATACGCAGTATTTT. Protein sequence: CASSPLSGTADTQYF.

This clonotype was observed many times. The V call is TRBV7-9, the J call TRBJ2-1; D unresolved. V lost 5 bases and J lost 7, with 15 bases in between. This CDR3 region has 14 residues. The germline gives CDR1 SEHNR, CDR2 FQNEAQ (reference sequence). The CDR3 nucleotides read TGTGCCAGCAGCCAGCACCGCCTGGGTAATGAGCAGTTCTTC. This gives the protein CASSQHRLGNEQFF.

The chain joins TRBV10-3 to TRBJ1-1; no clear D. Between the trimmed V and J ends, which lost 1 base and 3 bases, there was a span of 0 bases. The germline CDR1 and CDR2 sequences are ENHRY and SYGVKD. The CDR3 loop spans 11 amino acids. The CDR3 coding sequence is TGTGCCATCAGTGAGTACACTGAAGCTTTCTTT. This sequence encodes CAISEYTEAFF.

There are many counts of this clonotype. This chain links TRBV14 with TRBJ2-7; the match to TRBD1 covers 7 bases. The germline CDR1 and CDR2 sequences are SGHDN and FVKESK. The CDR3 runs 13 residues. V dropped 6 bases and J dropped 4; count of bases not matched to a gene: 6. CDR3 DNA: TGTGCCAGCAGGCGGACAGGCAAATACGAGCAGTACTTC. This translates into CASRRTGKYEQYF.

The chain combines TRBV5-8 with TRBJ1-5; no definite D call. Germline CDR1 is SGHTS and CDR2 is YDEGEE. Trimming pared 4 bases from V and 3 bases from J, leaving 5 bases between. The CDR3 runs 12 residues. The CDR3 loop is CASSPFNQPQHF. As DNA, the CDR3 is TGTGCCAGCAGCCCATTCAATCAGCCCCAGCATTTT.

V usage is TRBV28 and J usage is TRBJ2-1, with 9 nucleotides matching TRBD1. V lost 9 bases and J lost 6; bases outside the gene matches: 6. The CDR3 runs 13 residues. Germline values: CDR1 MDHEN, CDR2 SYDVKM. The CDR3 region is CASGDREGNEQFF. The CDR3 DNA is TGTGCCAGTGGGGACAGGGAGGGCAATGAGCAGTTCTTC.

The chain uses TRBV29-1 and TRBJ1-2; 7 bases are shared with TRBD1. J lost 4 bases, V lost 7 bases, and 9 bases had no gene match. There are 13 residues in the CDR3. Germline values: CDR1 SQVTM, CDR2 ANQGSEA. CDR3 sequence: CSAPSTGIYGYTF. CDR3 DNA sequence: TGCAGCGCACCATCGACAGGGATCTATGGCTACACCTTC.

This clonotype showed up just a few times. This chain joins TRBV10-3 and TRBJ2-7, with D unresolved. The CDR3 is 16 residues long. Germline CDR1 reads ENHRY; CDR2 reads SYGVKD. Between the trimmed V and J ends, which lost 4 bases and 2 bases, there was a span of 18 bases. The CDR3, as DNA: TGTGCCATCAGTGCAGTGTTCTCACTGGGAACCTACGAGCAGTACTTC. Translation: CAISAVFSLGTYEQYF.

This clonotype appeared a few times. CDR3 amino acids: CASQKPGTGDYGYTF. The CDR3 DNA reads as TGTGCCAGCCAAAAACCCGGGACAGGAGACTATGGCTACACCTTC. The chain has TRBV28 and TRBJ1-2, with 8 bases aligning to TRBD1. Germline V CDR1 and CDR2: MDHEN, SYDVKM. The CDR3 has 15 amino acids. After removal of 8 bases from V and 3 bases from J, the junction contained 11 bases not matched to a gene.

CDR3 amino acids: CASSLTGDHTGELFF. CDR3 nucleotides: TGTGCCAGCAGCCTAACAGGGGACCACACCGGGGAGCTGTTTTTT. The V gene is TRBV7-9, the J gene TRBJ2-2; 7 bases line up with TRBD1. Germline assignment: CDR1 SEHNR and CDR2 FQNEAQ (reference sequence). The CDR3 runs to 15 residues. V dropped 5 bases and J dropped 3; count of bases not matched to a gene: 6.

This clonotype was seen repeatedly, ten times or more. The gene calls are TRBV6-6 and TRBJ1-1; the D is unclear. Germline CDR1 and CDR2: MNHNY and SVGAGI (reference sequence). Trimming cost V 2 bases and J 4 bases, with 11 bases left between them. There are 14 residues in the CDR3. CDR3 residues: CASSYAVAGTEAFF. The CDR3 DNA reads as TGTGCCAGCAGTTACGCGGTAGCGGGCACTGAAGCTTTCTTT.

J is TRBJ1-1 and V is TRBV20-1; the D gene is possibly TRBD1 (6 bases). The V gene lost 5 bases and the J gene lost 0 bases, with 13 bases spanning the gap. The V gene's germline CDR1 is DFQATT and CDR2 SNEGSKA (reference sequence). The CDR3 runs to 14 residues. CDR3 sequence: CSAPPTGLNTEAFF. The CDR3 coding sequence is TGCAGTGCTCCCCCGACAGGCCTGAACACTGAAGCTTTCTTT.

The chain has TRBV4-2 and TRBJ2-5; TRBD1 might be the D (6 bases). The V end was cut by 0 bases, the J end by 5 bases, with 10 bases between. CDR1 is LGHNA, CDR2 YNFKEQ, per germline. This CDR3 region has 14 residues. In DNA, the CDR3 is TGTGCCAGCAGCCAAGATGGGGGCCGCGAGACCCAGTACTTC. Translating gives CASSQDGGRETQYF.

This clonotype was seen a few times. The rearrangement links TRBV4-3 to TRBJ2-3; 7 bases agree with TRBD2. CDR1 and CDR2 from the germline V gene are LGHNA and YSLEER. This CDR3 has 16 residues. Losses at the gene ends were 1 base for V and 6 bases for J; bases not matched to a gene: 10. The CDR3 spells CASSQAGTAGVDTQYF. The CDR3 bases are TGCGCCAGCAGCCAAGCCGGGACCGCGGGGGTGGATACGCAGTATTTT.

This clonotype was found many times. The V call is TRBV25-1, the J call TRBJ2-7, with D possibly TRBD2 on 5 matching bases. V was clipped by 1 base and J by 3 bases, with 13 bases between them. The CDR3 covers 15 residues. Germline V gene lookup returns CDR1 MGHDK and CDR2 SYGVNS. In nucleotides, the CDR3 is TGTGCCAGCAGTGAATCCAGCCCCCGGGGCTACGAGCAGTACTTC. Its protein is CASSESSPRGYEQYF.